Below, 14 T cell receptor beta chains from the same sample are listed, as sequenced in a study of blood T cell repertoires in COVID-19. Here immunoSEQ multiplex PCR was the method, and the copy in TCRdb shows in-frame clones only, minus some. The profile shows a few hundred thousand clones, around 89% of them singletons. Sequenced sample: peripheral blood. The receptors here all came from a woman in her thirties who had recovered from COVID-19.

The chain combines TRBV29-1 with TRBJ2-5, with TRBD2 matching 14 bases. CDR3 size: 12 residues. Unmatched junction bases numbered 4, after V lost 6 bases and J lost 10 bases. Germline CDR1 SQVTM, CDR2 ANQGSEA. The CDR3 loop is CSVGLAGADQYF. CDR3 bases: TGCAGCGTGGGACTAGCGGGGGCAGACCAGTACTTC.

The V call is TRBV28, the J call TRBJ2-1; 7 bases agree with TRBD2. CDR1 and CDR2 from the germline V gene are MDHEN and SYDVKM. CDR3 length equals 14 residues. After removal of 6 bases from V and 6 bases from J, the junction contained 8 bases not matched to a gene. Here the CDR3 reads CASSPQSGANEQFF. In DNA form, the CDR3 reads TGTGCCAGCAGCCCCCAGAGCGGGGCCAATGAGCAGTTCTTC.

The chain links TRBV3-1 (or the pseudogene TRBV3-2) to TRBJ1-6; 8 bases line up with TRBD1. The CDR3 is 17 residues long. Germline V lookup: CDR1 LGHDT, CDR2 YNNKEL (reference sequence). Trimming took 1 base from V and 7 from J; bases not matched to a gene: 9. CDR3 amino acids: CASSQGTGRATNSPLHF. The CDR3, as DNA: TGTGCCAGCAGCCAAGGGACAGGGAGGGCGACCAATTCACCCCTCCACTTT.

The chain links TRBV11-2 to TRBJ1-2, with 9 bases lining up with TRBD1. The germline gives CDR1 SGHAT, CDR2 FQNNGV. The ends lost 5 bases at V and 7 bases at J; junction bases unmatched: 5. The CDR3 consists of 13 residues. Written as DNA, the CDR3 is TGTGCCAGCAGCCTCGGGACAGGGTTTGGCTACACCTTC. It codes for CASSLGTGFGYTF.

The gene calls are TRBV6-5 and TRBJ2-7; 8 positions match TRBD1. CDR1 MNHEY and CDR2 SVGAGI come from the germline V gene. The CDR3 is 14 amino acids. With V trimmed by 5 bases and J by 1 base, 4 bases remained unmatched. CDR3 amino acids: CASSPQGESYEQYF. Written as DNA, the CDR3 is TGTGCCAGCAGTCCACAGGGGGAGTCCTACGAGCAGTACTTC.

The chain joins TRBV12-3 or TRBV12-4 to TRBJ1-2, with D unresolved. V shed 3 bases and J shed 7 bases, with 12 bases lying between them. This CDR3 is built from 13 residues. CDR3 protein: CASSFVRVGGYTF. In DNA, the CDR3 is TGTGCCAGCAGTTTTGTCCGGGTGGGTGGCTACACCTTC.

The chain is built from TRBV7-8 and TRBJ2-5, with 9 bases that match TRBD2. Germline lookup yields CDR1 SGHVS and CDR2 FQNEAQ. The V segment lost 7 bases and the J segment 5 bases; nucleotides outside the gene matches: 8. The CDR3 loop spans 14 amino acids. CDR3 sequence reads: CASTMRGGYETQYF. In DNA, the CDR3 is TGTGCCAGCACGATGCGGGGGGGGTACGAGACCCAGTACTTC.

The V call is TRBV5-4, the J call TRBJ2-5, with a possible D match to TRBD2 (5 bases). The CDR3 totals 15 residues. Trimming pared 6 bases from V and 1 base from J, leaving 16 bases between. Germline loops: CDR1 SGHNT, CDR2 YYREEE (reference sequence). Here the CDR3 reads CASTLGVGVQETQYF. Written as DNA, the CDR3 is TGTGCCAGCACCCTCGGGGTGGGAGTCCAAGAGACCCAGTACTTC.

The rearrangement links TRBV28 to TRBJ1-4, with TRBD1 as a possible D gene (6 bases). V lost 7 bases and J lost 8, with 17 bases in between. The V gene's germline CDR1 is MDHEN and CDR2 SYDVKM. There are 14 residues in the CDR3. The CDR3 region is CASNWGTSREKLFF. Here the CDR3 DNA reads TGTGCCAGCAACTGGGGGACATCACGCGAAAAACTGTTTTTT.

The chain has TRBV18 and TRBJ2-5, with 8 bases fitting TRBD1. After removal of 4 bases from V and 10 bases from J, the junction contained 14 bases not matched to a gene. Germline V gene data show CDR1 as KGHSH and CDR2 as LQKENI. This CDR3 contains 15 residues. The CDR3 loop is CASSLGTGRDYDQYF. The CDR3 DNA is TGTGCCAGCTCACTGGGGACAGGTCGCGATTACGACCAGTACTTC.

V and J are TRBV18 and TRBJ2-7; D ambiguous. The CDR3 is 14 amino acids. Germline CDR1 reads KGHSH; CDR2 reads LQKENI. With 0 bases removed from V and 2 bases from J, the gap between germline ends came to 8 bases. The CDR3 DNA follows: TGTGCCAGCTCACCACCCCAAGAGGCCTACGAGCAGTACTTC. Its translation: CASSPPQEAYEQYF.

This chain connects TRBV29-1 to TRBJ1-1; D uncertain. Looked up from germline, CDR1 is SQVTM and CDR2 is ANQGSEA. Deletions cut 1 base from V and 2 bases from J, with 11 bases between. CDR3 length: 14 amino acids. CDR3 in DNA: TGCAGCGTTGAAGTTGGAGGATCCAACACTGAAGCTTTCTTT. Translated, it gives CSVEVGGSNTEAFF.

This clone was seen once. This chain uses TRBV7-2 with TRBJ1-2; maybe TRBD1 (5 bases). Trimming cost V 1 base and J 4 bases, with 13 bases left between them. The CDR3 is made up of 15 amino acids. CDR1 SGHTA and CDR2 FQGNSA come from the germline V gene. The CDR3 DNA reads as TGTGCCAGCAGCTTAGTCACAGGAAGCATCTATGGCTACACCTTC. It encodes CASSLVTGSIYGYTF.

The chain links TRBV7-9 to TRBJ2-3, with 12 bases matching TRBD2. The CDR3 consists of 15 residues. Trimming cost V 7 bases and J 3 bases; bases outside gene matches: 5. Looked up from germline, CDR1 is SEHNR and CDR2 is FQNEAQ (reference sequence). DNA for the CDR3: TGTGCCAGCACCAAACTAGCGGGGGGAACAGATACGCAGTATTTT. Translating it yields CASTKLAGGTDTQYF.